This T cell receptor (beta chain) was identified during a study of T cells expressing NK-cell markers. Study in general: Repertoires of TCR beta were obtained from T cells sorted as CD3+CD56+NKG2C+, CD3+CD56+NKG2C- and CD3+CD56-NKG2C+. Whole-study results and caveats: The CD3+CD56-NKG2C+ fraction was also led by these clonotypes in several donors.

The authors made TCR beta cDNA libraries by 5'RACE template switching. This switching added a universal primer site and UMIs. TCRdb reprocessed the 5' RACE reads, with one entry per CDR3 protein and no DNA. The table gives 500,000 or so distinct CDR3 sequences; the top ten clones make up 3% to 4.5% of it. As for this clonotype: Its specificity is unknown.

CDR3 length: 14 residues. The sequenced material came from blood T cells: a sorted CD56 or NKG2C T cell subset, CD4+ or CD8+ T cells, or bulk PBMC T cells (not recorded which). The receptor comes from a man younger than 35 in good health. The chain recombines TRBV12-3 or TRBV12-4 with TRBJ2-5; TCRdb calls TRBD1, which cannot be checked without DNA. CDR3: CASSERTGEETQYF.